This TCR beta chain stems from a study of cytomegalovirus exposure and HLA in healthy donors. Regarding the study as a whole: Later analysis indicated greater clonal expansion among HLA-associated TCR beta chains than among equally common other chains.

PCR was performed using 60 Vbeta and 13 Jbeta primers. The data were produced by immunoSEQ multiplex PCR, yet TCRdb's version contains in-frame clones alone and is incomplete. The sample yields 150,000 or so clones, around two thirds seen once. Nominally healthy donors were sampled, though unrecorded immune exposures were likely. For this clone: Its antigen is not identified.

This CDR3 has 16 amino acids. Trimming at V came to 2 bases and at J to 4 bases, leaving 8 bases not matched to a gene. Germline V gene data show CDR1 as MNHEY and CDR2 as SVGAGI. The TCR sequence derives from a young man in good health and CMV-seropositive. The chain couples TRBV6-5 to TRBJ2-1; 7 bases are shared with TRBD1. Material: PBMCs. This CDR3 reads CASSYGRGNRYNEQFF. The CDR3 DNA sequence: TGTGCCAGCAGTTACGGCAGGGGGAATCGGTACAATGAGCAGTTCTTC.